The 5 T cell receptor beta chains listed next were all sequenced from one sample in a study of blood T cell repertoires in COVID-19. Profiling relied on immunoSEQ multiplex PCR, and the TCRdb table lists in-frame clones only, not all of them. The data hold 150,000 to 200,000 clones, with roughly 84% observed a single time. Sequenced sample: peripheral blood. The receptors derive from a woman older than 75 with active or convalescent COVID-19.

V gene TRBV29-1 combines with J gene TRBJ1-1, with TRBD1 matching 9 bases. V gave up 1 base and J gave up 12 bases; unmatched junction bases: 9. CDR3 length: 13 residues. Germline assignment: CDR1 SQVTM and CDR2 ANQGSEA. The chain's CDR3 is CSVEVGGQGESFF. The CDR3 DNA reads as TGCAGCGTTGAAGTGGGGGGACAGGGTGAGTCTTTCTTT. Full variable domain (missing parts from reference TRBV29-1 and TRBJ1-1): SAVISQKPSRDICQRGTSLTIQCQVDSQVTMMFWYRQQPGQSLTLIATANQGSEATYESGFVIDKFPISRPNLTFSTLTVSNMSPEDSSIYLCSVEVGGQGESFFGQGTRLTVV.

V usage is TRBV4-1 and J usage is TRBJ2-1, with 12 bases that match TRBD2. This CDR3 comprises 17 residues. Germline V gives CDR1 MGHRA, CDR2 YSYEKL. The junction had 12 bases not matched to a gene; V was cut back by 5 bases and J by 7 bases. The CDR3 protein is CASSFYGLAGGKNEQFF. For the CDR3, the DNA is TGCGCCAGCAGCTTTTATGGGCTAGCGGGAGGGAAAAATGAGCAGTTCTTC.

The V call is TRBV11-3, the J call TRBJ2-3; no clear D gene. V was cut by 4 bases and J by 0 bases, with 11 bases left in between. The germline gives CDR1 SGHNT, CDR2 YENEEA. The CDR3 sequence is 15 residues long. CDR3 nucleotides: TGTGCCAGCAGCTCGCATGCCGGGAGCACAGATACGCAGTATTTT. This encodes CASSSHAGSTDTQYF.

The rearrangement joins TRBV3-1 (or the pseudogene TRBV3-2) to TRBJ2-3; TRBD2 agrees at 10 bases. CDR1 and CDR2 from the germline V gene are LGHDT and YNNKEL (reference sequence). V shed 0 bases, J shed 1 base, and the junction held 13 bases outside the gene matches. The CDR3 covers 20 residues. DNA of the CDR3: TGTGCCAGCAGCCAAGATAGGCGGCTAGCGGGAGTCGATGGCACAGATACGCAGTATTTT. Translating it yields CASSQDRRLAGVDGTDTQYF.

The chain couples TRBV14 to TRBJ2-5; unclear D gene. Trimming took off 3 bases at V and 3 bases at J, with 8 bases between the two ends. Germline V lookup: CDR1 SGHDN, CDR2 FVKESK. The CDR3 runs to 13 residues. The CDR3 loop reads CASSQQVEETQYF. The DNA for the CDR3 is TGTGCCAGCAGCCAGCAGGTTGAAGAGACCCAGTACTTC.